This T cell receptor beta chain emerged from a study of human T cells and chemical hapten exposure (dated by TCRdb to 2020 to 2023). For context, the study as a whole: For sensitization, 2% DPC in acetone was applied to a roughly 2 cm by roughly 2 cm area of upper inner arm skin. Weekly therapeutic DPC doses were additionally applied to the scalp of patients throughout the roughly 24-week study period. Patch tests used Finn chambers with 0.01% DPC on the upper back, scored after 6 days by International Contact Dermatitis Research Group standards. Alopecia areata with under or over 50% scalp involvement, alopecia totalis and alopecia universalis were represented in the patient cohort, which was mostly female. Libraries were pooled for sequencing, and per-sample TCR yields varied mainly because of small differences in library volumes within the pool. Peripheral blood TCR repertoire changes were tracked in vivo in alopecia patients during primary and secondary sensitization to the hapten diphenylcyclopropenone (DPC). Blood was sampled from patients pre-sensitization (week 0) and at 2, 6 and about 24 weeks after DPC sensitization. For TCR sequencing, blood came from 25 to 30 alopecia patients at anywhere from one to four time points (pre-sensitization, 2, 6 and 24 weeks).

The time point label here, explained by the study, means: pre-sensitization, week 0. The meaning of the sample's treatment or condition label: therapeutic diphenylcyclopropenone sensitization with weekly scalp DPC. At every patch-test visit, the blood draw took place before the patch test was put on. Patients were considered eligible if aged 18 to 70, diagnosed with alopecia and deemed suitable for DPC therapy, and patients were excluded if pregnant. Total RNA was extracted from unfractionated whole blood collected in Tempus Blood RNA tubes. Library construction relied on RACE. Instrument used: NextSeq 500. During library preparation, unique molecular identifiers were attached to individual cDNA molecules so that TCRs could be counted quantitatively and reproducibly. For every blood RNA sample, sequencing covered both the TCR alpha and TCR beta chains. The paper's data handling went like this. Samples had a median of 95,638 TCRs, with a range from about 20,000 to 690,600. V, J and CDR3 annotation of the TCR reads was carried out using the Decombinator software suite. For the PS versus PT1 abundance plots, all samples were subsampled to the same number of TCRs (28,000). TCRs were defined as expanded if absent before sensitization and observed at least eight times at the 2-week time point. In TCRdb, the public reads were trimmed at Q25 with fastp and aligned with MiXCR, with productive beta chains retained. Merged by CDR3 protein, the rows form single entries marked with the most common genes and DNA. The V and J calls and clone size come from TCRdb's table, not from the authors' own analysis. This sample lists approximately 50,000 distinct CDR3 sequences; 11% were detected once. The ten biggest clones cover around 4.1% of the sample.

Looking up the germline V gene yields CDR1 SGHNT and CDR2 YENEEA. The CDR3 runs 13 amino acids, cysteine and phenylalanine included. The kept DNA is CDR3 alone, 39 bases in frame from the first base. The V end loses 4 bases and the J end loses 8 bases, and a stretch of 15 bases separates them. On the study overall, not on this receptor specifically: Compared with pre-sensitization or healthy control sets, expanded TCRs formed significantly more large CDR3 similarity clusters, which is consistent with antigen-driven responses. Alopecia, a presumed autoimmune disease, was present in all patients, so the immune response of the patients might differ from that of healthy individuals. DPC sensitization did not change how many TCRs were above 1 in 1000 frequency, and no evidence was found of alterations in global repertoire structure. Patch test score correlated positively with the number of PT1 expanded TCRs, reaching significance at thresholds 8, 16 and 32 but not at 4. Repeated subsampling changed both the strength of the expansion versus patch-test correlation and the threshold at which the correlation became significant.

Comment on this clonotype: Its cognate antigen has yet to be identified. No much larger clone exists at a distance of one base, and base qualities are not known.

Recombination connected TRBV11-3 to TRBJ2-7; no confident D gene assignment can be made. The sequence derives from a woman aged 40 to 55 with alopecia areata. Some clones in this sample may be carry-over from other donors' samples. Here the sequenced sample was whole blood, taken in connection with sensitization to the hapten diphenylcyclopropenone (DPC). CDR3 reads: CASSSGPQAKQYF. DNA sequence: TGTGCCAGCAGCTCGGGTCCCCAAGCCAAGCAGTACTTC.